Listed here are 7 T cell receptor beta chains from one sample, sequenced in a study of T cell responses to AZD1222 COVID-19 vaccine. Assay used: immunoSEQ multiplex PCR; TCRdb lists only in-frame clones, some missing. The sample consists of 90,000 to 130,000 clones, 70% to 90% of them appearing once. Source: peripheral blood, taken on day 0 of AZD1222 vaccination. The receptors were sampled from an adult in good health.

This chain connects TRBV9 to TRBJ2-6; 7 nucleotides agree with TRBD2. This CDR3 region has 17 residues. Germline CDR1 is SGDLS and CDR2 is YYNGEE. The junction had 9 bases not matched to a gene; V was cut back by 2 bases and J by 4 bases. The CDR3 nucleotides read TGTGCCAGCAGCGTGGGAGGGGACCGGCTCGGGGCCAACGTCCTGACTTTC. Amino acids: CASSVGGDRLGANVLTF.

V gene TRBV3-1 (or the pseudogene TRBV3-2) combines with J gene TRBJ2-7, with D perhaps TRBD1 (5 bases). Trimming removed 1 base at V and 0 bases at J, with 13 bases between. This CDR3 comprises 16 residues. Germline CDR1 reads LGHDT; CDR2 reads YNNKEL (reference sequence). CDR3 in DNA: TGTGCCAGCAGCCAAGGGCAAGGGGATAGCTCCTACGAGCAGTACTTC. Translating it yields CASSQGQGDSSYEQYF.

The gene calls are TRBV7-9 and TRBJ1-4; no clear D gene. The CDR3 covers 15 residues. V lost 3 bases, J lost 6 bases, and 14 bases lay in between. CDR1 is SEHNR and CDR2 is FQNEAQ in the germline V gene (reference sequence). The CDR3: CASSFGGRRDEKLFF. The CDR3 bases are TGTGCCAGCAGCTTTGGCGGGCGGAGGGATGAAAAACTGTTTTTT.

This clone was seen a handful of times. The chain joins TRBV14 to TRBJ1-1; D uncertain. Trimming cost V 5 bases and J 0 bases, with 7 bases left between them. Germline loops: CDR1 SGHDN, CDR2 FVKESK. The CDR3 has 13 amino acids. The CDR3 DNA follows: TGTGCCAGCAGCTATAGTGTGAACACTGAAGCTTTCTTT. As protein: CASSYSVNTEAFF.

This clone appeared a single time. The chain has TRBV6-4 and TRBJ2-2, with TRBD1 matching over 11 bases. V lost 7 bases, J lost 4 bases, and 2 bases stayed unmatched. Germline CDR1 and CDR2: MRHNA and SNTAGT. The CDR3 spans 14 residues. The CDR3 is CASMGTGGTGELFF. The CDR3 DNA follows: TGTGCCAGCATGGGGACAGGGGGCACCGGGGAGCTGTTTTTT.

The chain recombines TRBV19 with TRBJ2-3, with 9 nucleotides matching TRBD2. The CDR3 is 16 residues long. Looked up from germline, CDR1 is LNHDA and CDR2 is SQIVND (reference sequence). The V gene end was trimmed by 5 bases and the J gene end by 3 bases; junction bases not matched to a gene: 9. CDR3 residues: CASSPGTSLRTDTQYF. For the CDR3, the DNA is TGTGCCAGTAGTCCCGGGACTAGCCTTAGGACAGATACGCAGTATTTT.

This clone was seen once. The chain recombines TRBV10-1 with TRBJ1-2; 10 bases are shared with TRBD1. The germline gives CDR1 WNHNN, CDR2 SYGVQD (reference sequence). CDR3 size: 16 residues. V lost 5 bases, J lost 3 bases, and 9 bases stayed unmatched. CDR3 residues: CASSSDRGSGHYGYTF. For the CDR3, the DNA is TGCGCCAGCAGTTCGGACAGGGGGTCGGGCCACTATGGCTACACCTTC.